What follows is one TCR beta chain and its context. The data derive from a study of blood T cell repertoires in COVID-19. The CDR3 runs 14 residues. Trimming took 1 base from V and 9 from J, leaving 10 bases between them. CDR1 is SGHTA and CDR2 is FQGNSA in the germline V gene. Per the original data handling: The assay estimated nucleated cells by amplifying reference gene primers. Sequenced by immunoSEQ multiplex PCR; TCRdb stores in-frame clones only, minus some. V and J calls and clone size follow that table, whereas D and trimming were derived from the DNA. The data hold about 190,000 clones, with approximately 90% observed a single time.

V gene TRBV7-2 combines with J gene TRBJ1-6; possibly TRBD1 for D (6 bases). The sequence derives from a man aged 30-40 years with acute or convalescent COVID-19. The sequenced sample was peripheral blood. CDR3 in DNA: TGTGCCAGCAGCTTAGGCAGGGGTGGTTCACCCCTCCACTTT. Translation: CASSLGRGGSPLHF.